The T cell receptor (beta chain) described here comes from a study of CD8+ T cells in alopecia areata. Following RNA extraction, reverse transcription yielded cDNA that acted as the sequencing template. Repertoires were generated with immunoSEQ multiplex PCR, while TCRdb's copy carries only in-frame clones and drops some. The table has around 160,000 clones, over 80% seen once. Overall study findings and caveats: Higher clonality was seen in lesional scalp than in normal scalp, especially in alopecia totalis/universalis.

CDR1 MRHNA and CDR2 SNTAGT come from the germline V gene. The length of the CDR3 is 14 residues. V was shortened by 4 bases and J by 0 bases, with 9 bases between the two germline ends. The table lists this clone with a count of one. Antigen: not known. This chain joins TRBV6-4 and TRBJ1-1; D is perhaps TRBD1 (5 bases). The clonotype comes from a human donor with alopecia areata. Specimen: CD8+ T cells sorted from blood, collected at week 0. Written as DNA, the CDR3 is TGTGCCAGCAGTGCCAAGGGGATGAACACTGAAGCTTTCTTT. It yields the protein CASSAKGMNTEAFF.